These T cell receptor beta chains were read from a single sample in a study of CD8 T cells in ankylosing spondylitis. One entry per CDR3 protein, called by TCRdb with MiXCR from the 5' RACE reads. The sample consists of 350,000 to 400,000 distinct CDR3 sequences, 20% to 25% of them appearing once. Material: blood, either unsorted or a sorted T cell fraction (not recorded which). Receptors originate from a male donor with ankylosing spondylitis or in good health (not recorded which). The CDR3 runs from the conserved cysteine through the conserved F or W. A D gene is named only where the DNA matches it firmly. Expanded clones are given a class, and other clones once, few, many or no size at all.

j_gene | abundance | v_gene | d_gene | CDR3nt | CDR3aa
TRBJ2-1 | NA | TRBV12-5 | NA | TGTGCTAGTGGATTAACAGGTGGCGAGCAGTTCTTC | CASGLTGGEQFF
TRBJ2-7 | NA | TRBV12-5 | NA | TGTGCTAGTGGTCCCGCTGCAGGGGCGGAATGCGAGCAGTACTTC | CASGPAAGAECEQYF
TRBJ1-1 | few | TRBV12-3/TRBV12-4 | NA | TGTGCCAGCAGTTTCGTCGGGGCGACTGAAGCTTTCTTT | CASSFVGATEAFF
TRBJ2-5 | few | TRBV29-1 | NA | TGCAGCGTTGATTTAGTGGCGAGGGGGGAGACCCAGTACTTC | CSVDLVARGETQYF
TRBJ2-1 | few | TRBV29-1 | NA | TGCAGCGTTGTCGGGGCTAGCTCCTACAATGAGCAGTTCTTC | CSVVGASSYNEQFF
TRBJ2-1 | many | TRBV4-1 | NA | TGCGCCAGCAGCCAGGGAAATGAGCAGTTCTTC | CASSQGNEQFF
TRBJ1-5 | NA | TRBV6-2/TRBV6-3 | NA | TGTGCCACACAGGTTCTCAATCAGCCCCAGCATTTT | CATQVLNQPQHF
TRBJ2-3 | NA | TRBV3-1 | NA | TGTGCCAGCAGCCTCCGATGGGATACGCAGTATTTT | CASSLRWDTQYF
TRBJ2-5 | few | TRBV3-1 | TRBD1 | TGTGCCAGCAGCCCATTCCCGACAGGGGTCGAGGAGACCCAGTACTTC | CASSPFPTGVEETQYF
TRBJ2-1 | few | TRBV20-1 | NA | TGCAGTGCTAGAGATGATTCAAGCTCCTACAATGAGCAGTTCTTC | CSARDDSSSYNEQFF
TRBJ2-7 | NA | TRBV3-1 | TRBD2 | TGTGCCAGCAGCTGGGGAGGGACTAGCGTCTACGAGCAGTACTTC | CASSWGGTSVYEQYF
TRBJ2-2 | few | TRBV24-1 | TRBD2 | TGTGCCACCAGTGATCCCGGGAGGAGGGGCACCGGGGAGCTGTTTTTT | CATSDPGRRGTGELFF
TRBJ2-1 | NA | TRBV10-1 | TRBD2 | TGCGCCAGCAGCGGGGGGGGAACCTACAATGAGCAGTTCTTC | CASSGGGTYNEQFF
TRBJ2-5 | NA | TRBV7-8 | TRBD2 | TGTGCCAGCAGCTCCCCGGATGTGACAGCGGGGGGGGAAGAGACCCAGTACTTC | CASSSPDVTAGGEETQYF
TRBJ2-5 | NA | TRBV28 | NA | TGTGCCAGCAGTTTATTAAGAGGGGAAGAGACCCAGTACTTC | CASSLLRGEETQYF
TRBJ2-7 | few | TRBV10-3 | TRBD1 | TGTGCCATCATGGGACAGGAGGCCTCCTACGAGCAGTACTTC | CAIMGQEASYEQYF
TRBJ2-7 | few | TRBV5-5 | NA | TGTGCCAGCAGCCCGAACATGGCCCTACCCTACGAGCAGTACTTC | CASSPNMALPYEQYF
TRBJ2-3 | few | TRBV11-2 | TRBD2 | TGTGCCAGCAGCAGCCCGGGGGGGGTAGAAGATACGCAGTATTTT | CASSSPGGVEDTQYF
TRBJ2-1 | NA | TRBV12-3/TRBV12-4 | NA | TGTGCCAGCAGCTTCGGAGGGGGTGAGCAGTTCTTC | CASSFGGGEQFF
TRBJ1-2 | NA | TRBV27 | NA | TGTGCCATCAAGACATCGTATGGCTACACCTTC | CAIKTSYGYTF
TRBJ1-2 | NA | TRBV12-3/TRBV12-4 | TRBD1 | TGTGCCAGCAGGGACGGGACAGATGCTAACTATGGCTACACCTTC | CASRDGTDANYGYTF
TRBJ1-2 | few | TRBV7-2 | NA | TGTGCCAGCAGCATAGGGTGGGATGGCTACACCTTC | CASSIGWDGYTF
TRBJ1-1 | few | TRBV29-1 | NA | TGCAGCGTTGATTGGGCAGCGAACACTGAAGCTTTCTTT | CSVDWAANTEAFF
TRBJ2-7 | NA | TRBV27 | NA | TGTGCCAGCAGTTTATCTGGGGGACAAATACCCTACGAGCAGTACTTC | CASSLSGGQIPYEQYF
TRBJ1-2 | NA | TRBV12-3/TRBV12-4 | TRBD1 | TGTGCCAGCAGTCCCGGACAGGGGGACTATGGCTACACCTTC | CASSPGQGDYGYTF
TRBJ2-3 | NA | TRBV7-2 | TRBD2 | TGTGCCAGCAGCTTCCCCCTCAGCGGGGTAGATACGCAGTATTTT | CASSFPLSGVDTQYF
TRBJ2-7 | few | TRBV9 | TRBD1 | TGTGCCAGCAGCGTAGTAGGCGGGACAGGGGCCGAGCAGTACTTC | CASSVVGGTGAEQYF
TRBJ1-2 | NA | TRBV4-1 | TRBD1 | TGCGCCAGCACCGGACAGGGGGTAAATGGCTACACCTTC | CASTGQGVNGYTF
TRBJ2-7 | NA | TRBV7-9 | NA | TGTGCCAGCAGCTCTGCCATGAGCTCCTACGAGCAGTACTTC | CASSSAMSSYEQYF
TRBJ2-2 | NA | TRBV7-9 | TRBD1 | TGTGCCAGCAGAATGGGACAGGGGGCCCCCGGGGAGCTGTTTTTT | CASRMGQGAPGELFF
TRBJ2-1 | few | TRBV14 | NA | TGTGCCAGCAGCCTACAGTTCGGGGTTTACAATGAGCAGTTCTTC | CASSLQFGVYNEQFF
TRBJ2-7 | few | TRBV5-1 | TRBD1 | TGCGCCAGCAGCTGGGGGACAGGGGTCTACGAGCAGTACTTC | CASSWGTGVYEQYF
TRBJ2-2 | few | TRBV5-6 | NA | TGTGCCAGCAGTCTGGGGTGGGGGCGGATCGACACCGGGGAGCTGTTTTTT | CASSLGWGRIDTGELFF
TRBJ1-1 | NA | TRBV4-1 | TRBD1 | TGCGCCAGCAGCCAAGTTCCGACAGGGCTTGGCACTGAAGCTTTCTTT | CASSQVPTGLGTEAFF
TRBJ2-5 | NA | TRBV7-9 | TRBD1 | TGTGCCAGCGGCAAGACAGGGGAAGAGACCCAGTACTTC | CASGKTGEETQYF
TRBJ2-7 | few | TRBV12-3/TRBV12-4 | NA | TGTGCCAGCAGTTTCGTATCACACTACGAGCAGTACTTC | CASSFVSHYEQYF
TRBJ2-5 | few | TRBV29-1 | TRBD1 | TGCAGCGTTGAAGAAGGGGACAGGGAGCGGGAGACCCAGTACTTC | CSVEEGDRERETQYF
TRBJ2-7 | few | TRBV7-6 | NA | TGTGCCAGCAGCTTAGGTTGGGGGTACTACGAGCAGTACTTC | CASSLGWGYYEQYF
TRBJ2-3 | many | TRBV12-3/TRBV12-4 | NA | TGTGCCAGCAGTTTCAGGGTTTCAGATACGCAGTATTTT | CASSFRVSDTQYF